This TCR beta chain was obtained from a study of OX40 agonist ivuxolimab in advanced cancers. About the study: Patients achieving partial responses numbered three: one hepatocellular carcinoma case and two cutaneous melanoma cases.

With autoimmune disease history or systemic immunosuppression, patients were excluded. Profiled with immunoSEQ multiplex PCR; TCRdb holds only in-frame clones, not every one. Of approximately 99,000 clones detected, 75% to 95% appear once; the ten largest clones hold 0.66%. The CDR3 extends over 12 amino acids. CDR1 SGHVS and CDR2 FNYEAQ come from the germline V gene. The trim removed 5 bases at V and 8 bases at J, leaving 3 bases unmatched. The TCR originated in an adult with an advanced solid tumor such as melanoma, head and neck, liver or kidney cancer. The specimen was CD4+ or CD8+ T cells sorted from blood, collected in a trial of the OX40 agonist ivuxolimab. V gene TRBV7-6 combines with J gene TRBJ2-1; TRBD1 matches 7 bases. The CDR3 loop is CASSRQGYEQFF. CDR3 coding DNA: TGTGCCAGCAGCCGACAGGGCTATGAGCAGTTCTTC.